The clone carrying this T cell receptor (beta chain) occurred once. This specimen belongs to a study of T cell changes during pregnancy in multiple sclerosis. V was clipped by 0 bases and J by 5 bases, with 10 bases between them. Looked up from germline, CDR1 is SSHAT and CDR2 is FNYEAQ (reference sequence). The CDR3 contains 14 residues. Libraries were prepared by immunoSEQ multiplex PCR; TCRdb keeps only in-frame clonotypes and omits some of them. The sample carries some 37,000 clones, around 92% recorded once. V usage is TRBV7-7 and J usage is TRBJ2-5; D gene unclear. Sequencing was done on a sample of PBMCs (not recorded whether the cells were cultured). This receptor was identified in a female donor with multiple sclerosis, enrolled in a pregnancy study. The CDR3: CASSLAASSETQYF. CDR3 DNA: TGTGCCAGCAGCTTAGCCGCTAGTTCGGAGACCCAGTACTTC.